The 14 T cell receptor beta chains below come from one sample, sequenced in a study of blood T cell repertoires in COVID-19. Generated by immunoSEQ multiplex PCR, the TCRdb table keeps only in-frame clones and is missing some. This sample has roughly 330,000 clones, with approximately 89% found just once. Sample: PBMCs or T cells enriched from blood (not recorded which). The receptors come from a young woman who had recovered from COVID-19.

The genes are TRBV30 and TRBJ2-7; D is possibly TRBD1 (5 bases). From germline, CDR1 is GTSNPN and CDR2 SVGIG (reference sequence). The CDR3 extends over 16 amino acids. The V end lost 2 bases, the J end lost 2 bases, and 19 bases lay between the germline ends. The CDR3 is CAWSLTRTIETYEQYF. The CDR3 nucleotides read TGTGCCTGGAGTTTAACCAGGACAATTGAGACCTACGAGCAGTACTTC. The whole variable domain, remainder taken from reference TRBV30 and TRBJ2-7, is SQTIHQWPATLVQPVGSPLSLECTVEGTSNPNLYWYRQAAGRGLQLLFYSVGIGQISSEVPQNLSASRPQDRQFILSSKKLLLSDSGFYLCAWSLTRTIETYEQYFGPGTRLTVT.

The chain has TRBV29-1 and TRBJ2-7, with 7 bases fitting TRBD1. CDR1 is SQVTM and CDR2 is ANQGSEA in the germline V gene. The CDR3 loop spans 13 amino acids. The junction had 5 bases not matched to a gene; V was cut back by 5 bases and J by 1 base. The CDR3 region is CSVKGGASYEQYF. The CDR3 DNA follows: TGCAGCGTTAAAGGGGGCGCATCCTACGAGCAGTACTTC.

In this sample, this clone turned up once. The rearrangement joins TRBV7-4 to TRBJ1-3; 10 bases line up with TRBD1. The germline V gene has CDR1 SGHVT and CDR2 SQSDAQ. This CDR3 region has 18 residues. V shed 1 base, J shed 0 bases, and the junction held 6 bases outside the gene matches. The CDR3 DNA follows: TGTGCCAGCAGCTTAGTATCGGGACAGGGGAGCTCTGGAAACACCATATATTTT. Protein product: CASSLVSGQGSSGNTIYF.

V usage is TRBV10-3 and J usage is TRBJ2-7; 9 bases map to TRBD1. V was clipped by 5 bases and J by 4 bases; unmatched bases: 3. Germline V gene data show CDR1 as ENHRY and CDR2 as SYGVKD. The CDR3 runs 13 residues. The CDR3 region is CAISRDRVYEQYF. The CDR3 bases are TGTGCCATCAGTAGGGACAGGGTGTACGAGCAGTACTTC.

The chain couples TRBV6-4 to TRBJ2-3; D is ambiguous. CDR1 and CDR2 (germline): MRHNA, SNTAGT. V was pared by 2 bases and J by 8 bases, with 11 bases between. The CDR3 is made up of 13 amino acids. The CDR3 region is CASSDVRRGTQYF. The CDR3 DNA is TGTGCCAGCAGTGACGTCCGGAGAGGTACGCAGTATTTT.

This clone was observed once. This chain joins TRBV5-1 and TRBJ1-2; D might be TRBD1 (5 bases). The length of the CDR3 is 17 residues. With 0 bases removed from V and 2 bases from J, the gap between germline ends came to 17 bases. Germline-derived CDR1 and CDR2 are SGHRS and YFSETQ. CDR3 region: CASSLASAGGPNYGYTF. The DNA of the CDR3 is TGCGCCAGCAGCTTGGCCTCTGCGGGGGGACCGAACTATGGCTACACCTTC.

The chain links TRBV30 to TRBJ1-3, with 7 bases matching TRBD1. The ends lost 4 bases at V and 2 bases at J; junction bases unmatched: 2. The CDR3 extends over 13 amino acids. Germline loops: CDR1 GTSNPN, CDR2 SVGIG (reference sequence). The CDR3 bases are TGTGCCTGGAATGACAGGGCTGGAAACACCATATATTTT. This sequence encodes CAWNDRAGNTIYF.

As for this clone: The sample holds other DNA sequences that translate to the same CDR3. This chain's CDR3 is CATSRDRGYGYTF. CDR3 sequence (DNA): TGTGCCACCAGCAGAGACAGGGGGTATGGCTACACCTTC. This chain joins TRBV15 and TRBJ1-2; 7 bases align to TRBD1. Unmatched junction bases numbered 0, after V lost 0 bases and J lost 5 bases. The germline gives CDR1 LNHNV, CDR2 YYDKDF (reference sequence). The CDR3 is 13 residues long.

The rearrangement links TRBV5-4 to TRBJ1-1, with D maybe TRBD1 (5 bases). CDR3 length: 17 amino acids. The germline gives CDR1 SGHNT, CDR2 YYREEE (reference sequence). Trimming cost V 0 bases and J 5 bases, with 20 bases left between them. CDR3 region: CASSLAGGAGRSTEAFF. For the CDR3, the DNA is TGTGCCAGCAGCTTGGCGGGAGGAGCAGGGAGAAGTACTGAAGCTTTCTTT. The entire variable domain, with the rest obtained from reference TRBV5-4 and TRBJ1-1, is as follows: ETGVTQSPTHLIKTRGQQVTLRCSSQSGHNTVSWYQQALGQGPQFIFQYYREEENGRGNFPPRFSGLQFPNYSSELNVNALELDDSALYLCASSLAGGAGRSTEAFFGQGTRLTVV.

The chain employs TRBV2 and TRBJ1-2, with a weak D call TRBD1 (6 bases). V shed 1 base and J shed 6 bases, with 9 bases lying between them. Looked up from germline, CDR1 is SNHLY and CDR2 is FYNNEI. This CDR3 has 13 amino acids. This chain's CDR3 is CASSEGTADGYTF. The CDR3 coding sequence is TGTGCCAGCAGTGAAGGGACAGCCGATGGCTACACCTTC.

Written as DNA, the CDR3 is TGCGCCAGCGGCTCCCCCGGGCGGGGGGACGTGAATGAGCAGTTCTTC. Amino acids: CASGSPGRGDVNEQFF. The chain has TRBV5-1 and TRBJ2-1; 8 bases fit TRBD2. Germline V gene data show CDR1 as SGHRS and CDR2 as YFSETQ. The CDR3 covers 16 residues. Trimming cost V 7 bases and J 7 bases; bases outside gene matches: 16.

The CDR3 sequence: CASSHRELYGYTF. The CDR3 DNA reads as TGTGCCAGCAGTCACCGGGAGCTCTATGGCTACACCTTC. The gene calls are TRBV6-4 and TRBJ1-2, with no clear D. Germline assignment: CDR1 MRHNA and CDR2 SNTAGT. Trimming stripped 5 bases from V and 4 bases from J, with 11 bases between. The CDR3 sequence is 13 residues long.

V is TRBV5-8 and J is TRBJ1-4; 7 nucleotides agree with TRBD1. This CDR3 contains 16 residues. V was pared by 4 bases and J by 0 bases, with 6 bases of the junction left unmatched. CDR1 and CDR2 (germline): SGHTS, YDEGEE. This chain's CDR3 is CASSKGQVTTNEKLFF. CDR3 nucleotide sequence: TGTGCCAGCAGCAAAGGACAGGTGACAACTAATGAAAAACTGTTTTTT.

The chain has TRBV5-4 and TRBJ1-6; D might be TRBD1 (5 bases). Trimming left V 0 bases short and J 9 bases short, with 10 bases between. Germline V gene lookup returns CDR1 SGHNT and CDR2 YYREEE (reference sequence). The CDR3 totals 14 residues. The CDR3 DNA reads TGTGCCAGCAGCTTGGAAGGGGTGGGTTCACCCCTCCACTTT. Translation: CASSLEGVGSPLHF.